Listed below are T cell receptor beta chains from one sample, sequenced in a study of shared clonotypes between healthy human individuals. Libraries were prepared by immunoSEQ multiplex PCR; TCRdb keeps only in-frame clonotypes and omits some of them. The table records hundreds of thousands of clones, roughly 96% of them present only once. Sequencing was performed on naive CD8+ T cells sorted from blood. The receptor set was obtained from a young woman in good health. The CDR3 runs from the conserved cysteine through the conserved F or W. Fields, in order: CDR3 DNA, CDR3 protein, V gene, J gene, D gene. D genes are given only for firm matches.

CDR3 DNA: TGTGCCAGCAGCTTCATGGGCCCGGGGGAGCAGTTCTTC
CDR3 protein: CASSFMGPGEQFF
V gene: TRBV5-4
J gene: TRBJ2-1
D gene: -

CDR3 DNA: TGCAGCGGGCTTGGTTACTACAATGAGCAGTTCTTC
CDR3 protein: CSGLGYYNEQFF
V gene: TRBV29-1
J gene: TRBJ2-1
D gene: -

CDR3 DNA: TGTGCCAGCAACTCAGATTCCGGGGATGAGCAGTTCTTC
CDR3 protein: CASNSDSGDEQFF
V gene: TRBV6-6
J gene: TRBJ2-1
D gene: -

CDR3 DNA: TGTGCCAGCAGGTTGGGGACAGGACCCTACGAGCAGTACTTC
CDR3 protein: CASRLGTGPYEQYF
V gene: TRBV25-1
J gene: TRBJ2-7
D gene: TRBD1

CDR3 DNA: TGTGCCAGCACTCCAACCGTTAGCGGGGCCCGCGAGCAGTACTTC
CDR3 protein: CASTPTVSGAREQYF
V gene: TRBV27
J gene: TRBJ2-7
D gene: TRBD2

CDR3 DNA: TGTGCCAGCAGTTTTCAGGGGAGTGTAACTGAAGCTTTCTTT
CDR3 protein: CASSFQGSVTEAFF
V gene: TRBV28
J gene: TRBJ1-1
D gene: -

CDR3 DNA: TGTGCCAGCAGTGAAGCGGTGACAGTATCCTACGAGCAGTACTTC
CDR3 protein: CASSEAVTVSYEQYF
V gene: TRBV2
J gene: TRBJ2-7
D gene: -

CDR3 DNA: TGTGCCAGCAGATACAGAGAGTCCTACGAGCAGTACTTC
CDR3 protein: CASRYRESYEQYF
V gene: TRBV5-8
J gene: TRBJ2-7
D gene: -

CDR3 DNA: TGTGCCAGCAGCCCACCGGAGGGAGGGGGCTACGAGCAGTACTTC
CDR3 protein: CASSPPEGGGYEQYF
V gene: TRBV7-2
J gene: TRBJ2-7
D gene: -

CDR3 DNA: TGTGCCAGCAGTTCCGGGTTGGGAATCGCGCAGTACTTC
CDR3 protein: CASSSGLGIAQYF
V gene: TRBV28
J gene: TRBJ2-7
D gene: -

CDR3 DNA: TGTGCCACCGCCACAGATACGCAGTATTTT
CDR3 protein: CATATDTQYF
V gene: TRBV19
J gene: TRBJ2-3
D gene: -

CDR3 DNA: TGTGCCAGCAGCCCGGACAGGGTGGTCACTGAAGCTTTCTTT
CDR3 protein: CASSPDRVVTEAFF
V gene: TRBV28
J gene: TRBJ1-1
D gene: TRBD1

CDR3 DNA: TGTGCCAGCAGCATGTGGACAGGGAGTTATGGCTACACCTTC
CDR3 protein: CASSMWTGSYGYTF
V gene: TRBV9
J gene: TRBJ1-2
D gene: TRBD1

CDR3 DNA: TGTGCCAGTAGCGACAGGGTGGGTGCCCAGCATTTT
CDR3 protein: CASSDRVGAQHF
V gene: TRBV19
J gene: TRBJ1-5
D gene: TRBD1

CDR3 DNA: TGTGCCAGCAGTGAACACGGGACAGTTGAAGCTTTCTTT
CDR3 protein: CASSEHGTVEAFF
V gene: TRBV2
J gene: TRBJ1-1
D gene: TRBD1

CDR3 DNA: TGTGCCAGCAGCGAGGACAGGGGGATAGAAAAACTGTTTTTT
CDR3 protein: CASSEDRGIEKLFF
V gene: TRBV25-1
J gene: TRBJ1-4
D gene: TRBD1